The 7 T cell receptor beta chains below all came from one sample that was sequenced in a study of CD8+ T cells in alopecia areata. RNA was isolated and reverse transcribed to cDNA, the sequencing template. This table comes from immunoSEQ multiplex PCR, and its TCRdb copy is limited to in-frame clones, with some not included. The table lists about 150,000 clones, around half of them singletons. This material consisted of CD8+ T cells sorted from blood, taken at week 0. Receptors originate from a human donor with alopecia areata.

This clone was seen once. The chain couples TRBV6-5 to TRBJ1-1; D not certain. The CDR3 consists of 13 residues. The V gene's germline CDR1 is MNHEY and CDR2 SVGAGI. V was shortened by 5 bases and J by 1 base, with 8 bases between the two germline ends. The CDR3 coding sequence is TGTGCCAGCAGTGTATGGCAGAACACTGAAGCTTTCTTT. Protein: CASSVWQNTEAFF.

The chain joins TRBV9 to TRBJ2-1, with D uncertain. Per germline, CDR1 SGDLS and CDR2 YYNGEE. Deletions cut 3 bases from V and 9 bases from J, with 10 bases between. The CDR3 runs to 12 residues. The CDR3 here is CASSARYTEQFF. The CDR3 region has the DNA TGTGCCAGCAGCGCCCGGTATACTGAGCAGTTCTTC.

The chain carries TRBV29-1 and TRBJ1-4; unclear D gene. This CDR3 comprises 13 residues. The V gene lost 4 bases and the J gene lost 3 bases, with 9 bases spanning the gap. Germline V gene data show CDR1 as SQVTM and CDR2 as ANQGSEA. For the CDR3, the DNA is TGCAGCGTTGTCCCGACTTCTAATGAAAAACTGTTTTTT. Translated: CSVVPTSNEKLFF.

The J gene is TRBJ2-1, the V gene TRBV30, with D uncertain. V was clipped by 2 bases and J by 9 bases, with 5 bases between them. The CDR3 totals 10 residues. The germline gives CDR1 GTSNPN, CDR2 SVGIG (reference sequence). CDR3 protein: CAWSTREQFF. The CDR3 DNA is TGTGCCTGGAGTACTCGTGAGCAGTTCTTC.

The rearrangement joins TRBV27 to TRBJ1-5; possible D gene TRBD1, 5 bases. V lost 2 bases, J lost 15 bases, and 14 bases lay in between. Per the germline V gene, CDR1 is MNHEY and CDR2 is SMNVEV (reference sequence). The CDR3 is 12 residues long. This CDR3 is CASSLGGGAPHF. The CDR3 DNA reads TGTGCCAGCAGTTTAGGCGGAGGGGCCCCGCATTTT.

The V gene is TRBV18, the J gene TRBJ1-2, with no clear D. The CDR3 has 14 amino acids. Deletions cut 3 bases from V and 2 bases from J, with 10 bases between. Germline V gene data show CDR1 as KGHSH and CDR2 as LQKENI. CDR3 protein: CASSPEAGNYGYTF. The CDR3 DNA reads as TGTGCCAGCTCACCGGAGGCGGGGAACTATGGCTACACCTTC.

The V gene is TRBV30, the J gene TRBJ1-1, with D perhaps matching TRBD1 (6 bases). V dropped 3 bases and J dropped 4 bases, with 9 bases sitting between them. The CDR3 contains 12 residues. Germline V gives CDR1 GTSNPN, CDR2 SVGIG (reference sequence). This chain's CDR3 is CAWRGGGTEAFF. CDR3 nucleotide sequence: TGTGCCTGGAGAGGAGGGGGCACTGAAGCTTTCTTT.